The subject of this entry is one TCR beta chain. Which antigen it targets is not known. Per-base qualities were not stored, and no clone one base away is much larger. Libraries were prepared through the immunoSEQ multiplex PCR assay. For the multiplex PCR, a mixture combining 60 forward primers for TCR Vbeta segments and 13 reverse primers for TCR Jbeta segments was used. Amplification of the CDR3 region of rearranged TCR beta genes was performed with a multiplex PCR assay on genomic DNA. The Illumina HiSeq System was used to sequence the amplified TCR beta libraries as 87-base-pair reads. From the authors' description of their analysis: A later analysis tallied roughly 78 million unique TCR beta chains across the 640 or so repertoires, and around 9.9 million of those chains were shared by two or more donors. Raw reads were error-corrected and collapsed into unique sequences with a nearest-neighbor algorithm that merged closely related sequences to remove PCR and sequencing errors. To assign V, D and J gene segments, CDR3 sequences were aligned to IMGT reference sequences. For a sequence to be retained, a match of at least six nucleotides to both a V gene segment and a J gene segment was required. A rearrangement counted as productive if the CDR3 had no stop codons and remained in frame with V and J, and every other rearrangement counted as non-productive. Following IMGT convention, CDR3 was defined as the stretch from the second conserved V-encoded cysteine up to the conserved J-encoded phenylalanine. In an earlier analysis of 500 to 650 of the donors, sequences lacking an unambiguous match to a single V gene segment were excluded. An earlier analysis of a few hundred of the donors classified V segments as functional when productive rearrangements were above 56.7% and as segregating when the standard deviation between donors was above 5%. A statistical classification framework was developed to diagnose cytomegalovirus status using the catalog of TCR beta chain sequences. In a later analysis, V and J genes were assigned by comparing TCR nucleotide sequences against IMGT/GENE-DB human TR gene sequences. A later analysis assigned CDR3 sequences and most-parsimonious VDJ recombination scenarios with the TCRdist pipeline. In a later analysis, each TCR beta chain was defined by its CDR3 amino acid sequence together with its V-gene family, and reads without a unique V-gene family were excluded. A later analysis removed roughly 590 highly shared, low-generation-probability nucleotide sequences to deal with suspected cross-contamination and a sequencing artifact. For each public chain, a later analysis derived a clonal expansion index from normalized ranks of inferred template counts within each repertoire. In a later analysis, generation probabilities were computed using a VDJ recombination model fitted to out-of-frame rearrangements, and the results were checked against IGoR. Hypergeometric tests were used in a later analysis to score TCR-TCR, TCR-HLA and TCR-CMV co-occurrence, with a repertoire-size bias correction applied to the TCR pairs. To estimate false discovery rates, a later analysis permuted the HLA or CMV assignments 20 times. A later analysis grouped co-occurring TCRs with DBSCAN, adding TCRdist sequence similarity when clustering within HLA-allele-positive subsets. For co-occurrence clustering, repertoires with fewer than 30,000 or more than 120,000 public chains were excluded, along with five or six repertoires with anomalous nucleotide sharing. As stored in TCRdb, this immuneACCESS dataset retains in-frame rearrangements with V and J assigned. A fraction of the clones does not appear; measured against another copy, unresolved V genes explain less than half of the discrepancy, and the remainder lacks a known reason. D and trimming come from the DNA, and the V and J calls and clone size come from that table. The sample records 110,000 to 150,000 clones, approximately 73% of which are singletons. The leading ten clones occupy approximately 15% of the sample.

In total, roughly 710 healthy bone marrow donors made up the cohort. All cohort members were sampled while nominally healthy, although unrecorded immune exposures were likely present. Of the 666 cohort members, around 290 had a positive CMV serostatus and just over 350 had a negative one, while no CMV serostatus was recorded for the donor. Every donor gave a peripheral blood sample, and the peripheral blood mononuclear cells from that sample were used for TCR beta sequencing. Genomic DNA extraction from the blood cell samples was performed with the Qiagen DNeasy Blood Extraction Kit. The germline ends are 7 bases apart after V is trimmed by 1 base and J by 1 base. Counted from cysteine to phenylalanine, this CDR3 has 14 amino acids. The read is trimmed to its CDR3 DNA, 42 bases read in frame from base 1. Looking up the germline V gene yields CDR1 MGHRA and CDR2 YSYEKL. This entry belongs to a study of cytomegalovirus exposure and HLA in healthy donors (dated by TCRdb to 2016 to 2017). With regard to the full study: According to an earlier analysis of 587 of the donors, some 180 million T cells yielded 90 million to 130 million unique TCR beta sequences and 276 Gb of sequence data. Rather than drawing on any new phenotypic data, the later analysis identified candidate immune exposures from TCR beta sequences and the way those sequences occurred across donors. Typing coverage differed by locus: A, B, C, DRB1 and DQB1 were typed in about 620-640 donors, DQA1 in about 500, DPA1 in approximately 610, and DPB1 in 472. A later analysis re-examined previously published TCR beta repertoires from more than 550 donors and added high-resolution HLA genotyping to investigate patterns of TCR occurrence. In addition to the first cohort of 650 to 800 subjects, a separate validation cohort of about 120 different subjects was used. Donor age, sex, ethnicity and CMV serostatus were compiled together with the repertoire data. Roughly five DR-DQ haplotypes were handled as single units for association and clustering, since linkage in the cohort was strong. To decide whether each TCR beta V gene segment behaved as functional or pseudogenic, an earlier analysis of fewer than 750 of the donors relied on high-throughput TCR beta sequencing. Roughly 320 gigabases of sequencing data and 91 million or so unique TCR sequences made up an early release that covered 500 to 650 HLA-typed donors. The study aimed to test whether cataloging public T cell receptors could reveal signatures of past pathogen exposure. The study used immunosequencing to profile the T cell repertoires of several hundred subjects and linked those repertoires to cytomegalovirus serostatus. All discovery cohort repertoires had been generated on a single sequencing platform. HLA typing included class I and class II loci at four-digit resolution. Of the 300 to 450 genotyped donors, roughly 85% fell in the genetic ancestry cluster associated with self-reported Caucasian donors. Among 398 genotyped donors of the cohort, an average of roughly 230,000 unique TCR beta nucleotide sequences was sequenced per donor, of which roughly 17% were non-productive. High-throughput TCR immunosequencing, statistical association of individual TCRs with disease status, and machine learning were combined to predict cytomegalovirus infection status. A later genetic analysis took genome-wide SNP genotypes for about 55% of the roughly 670 donors and used that subset as a discovery cohort.

Study-level results and caveats: Because HLA typing was unavailable for some donors at each locus, only the typed subset was used in association tests. In a later analysis, HLA-associated TCR beta chains were found to be more clonally expanded and to have lower generation probabilities than equally common non-associated chains. Correlated functional status among segregating V segments might be attributable to linkage disequilibrium, but an unknown experimental factor could not be ruled out. Assigning TCR associations to individual alleles was difficult when HLA alleles, especially DR and DQ, strongly co-occurred. Over 15 rarely observed V segments, including chromosome 9 orphons, were excluded from the earlier analysis of some 590 of the donors because counts were too low. According to a later analysis, TCR association rates differed among HLA loci, with DRB1 alleles showing the most associated TCRs and HLA-C alleles showing the fewest. A later analysis found that most CMV-associated TCR beta chains appeared HLA-restricted, with HLA associations seemingly driven largely by CMV exposure. Presence/absence analyses assumed roughly uniform sequencing depth across donors, an assumption that may not hold. A few of the identified cytomegalovirus-associated TCR beta chains were confirmed in vitro to be specific for cytomegalovirus antigens. The sequencing pipeline was judged likely to have produced a cluster of highly shared sequence variants as a technical artifact. According to a later analysis, parvovirus B19, influenza, CMV and Epstein-Barr virus appeared linked to several top co-occurrence clusters. The only immune exposure information available for the cohort was CMV serostatus. Some IMGT-functional V segments, including TRBV6-2 and TRBV6-3, could not be distinguished by the 87-base-pair reads and were therefore excluded. A further reported finding was that TCR beta sequences accurately predicted the HLA-A and HLA-B alleles for most subjects in the first cohort. In the study, some 160 TCR beta chains were listed as associated with cytomegalovirus. A later genetic analysis reported fewer N-insertions in productive TCRs among donors in an Asian-associated ancestry cluster than the roughly 620-donor mean. At a false discovery rate of 0.05, a later analysis linked around 15,000 TCR beta sequences to specific HLA alleles. The authors suggested that the approach could potentially be extended to other disease states and immunological phenotypes. A later genetic analysis associated a missense DCLRE1C variant with V-gene and J-gene trimming of TCR beta chains, and an independent cohort replicated the association. In both the original and validation cohorts, the classifier was reported to diagnose cytomegalovirus status with high specificity and sensitivity. An earlier analysis of around 500 of the donors showed that most TCR beta V segments appeared in productive rearrangements either about 87% or about 30% of the time, which broadly matched IMGT annotations. Across donors, most TCR sequences were observed very rarely, whereas some public TCRs were present in many individuals. Only TCR beta chains were sequenced in this cohort, and the absence of alpha or paired-chain data limited detectable features.

This clonotype originated in a human donor in good health. The source material was PBMCs. The chain is encoded by TRBV4-1 joined to TRBJ1-2; TRBD1 is perhaps the D gene, given 5 matching bases. DNA sequence: TGCGCCAGCAGCCAAGGCAGGGATAACTATGGCTACACCTTC. It translates to CASSQGRDNYGYTF.